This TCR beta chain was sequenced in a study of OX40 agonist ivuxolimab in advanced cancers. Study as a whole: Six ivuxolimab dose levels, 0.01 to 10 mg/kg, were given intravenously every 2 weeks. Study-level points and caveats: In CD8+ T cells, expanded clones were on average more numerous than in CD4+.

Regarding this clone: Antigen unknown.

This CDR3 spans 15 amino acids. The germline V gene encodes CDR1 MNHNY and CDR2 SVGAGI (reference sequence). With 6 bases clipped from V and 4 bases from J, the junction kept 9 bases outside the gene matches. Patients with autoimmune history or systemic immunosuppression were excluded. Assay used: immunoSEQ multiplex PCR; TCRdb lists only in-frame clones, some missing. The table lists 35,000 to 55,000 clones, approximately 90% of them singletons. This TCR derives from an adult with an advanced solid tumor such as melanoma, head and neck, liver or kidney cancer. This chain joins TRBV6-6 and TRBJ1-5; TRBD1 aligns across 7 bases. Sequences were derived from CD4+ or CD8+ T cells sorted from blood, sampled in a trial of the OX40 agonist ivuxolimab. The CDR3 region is CASRTSGTENQPQHF. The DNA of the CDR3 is TGTGCCAGCAGAACATCCGGGACAGAGAATCAGCCCCAGCATTTT.